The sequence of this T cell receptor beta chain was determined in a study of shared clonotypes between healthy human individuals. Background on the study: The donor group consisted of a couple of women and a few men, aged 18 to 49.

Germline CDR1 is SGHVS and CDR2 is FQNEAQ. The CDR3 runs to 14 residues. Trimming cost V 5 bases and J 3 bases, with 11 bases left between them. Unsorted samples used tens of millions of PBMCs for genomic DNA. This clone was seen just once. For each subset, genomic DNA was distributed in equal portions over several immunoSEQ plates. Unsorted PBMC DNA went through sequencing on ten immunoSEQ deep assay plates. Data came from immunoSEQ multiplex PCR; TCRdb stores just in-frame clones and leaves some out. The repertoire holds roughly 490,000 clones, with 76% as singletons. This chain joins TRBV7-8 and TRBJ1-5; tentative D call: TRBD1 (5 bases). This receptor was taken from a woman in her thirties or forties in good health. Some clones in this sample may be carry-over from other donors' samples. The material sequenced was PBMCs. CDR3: CASSNHRNNQPQHF. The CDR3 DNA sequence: TGTGCCAGCAGCAACCACAGGAACAATCAGCCCCAGCATTTT.